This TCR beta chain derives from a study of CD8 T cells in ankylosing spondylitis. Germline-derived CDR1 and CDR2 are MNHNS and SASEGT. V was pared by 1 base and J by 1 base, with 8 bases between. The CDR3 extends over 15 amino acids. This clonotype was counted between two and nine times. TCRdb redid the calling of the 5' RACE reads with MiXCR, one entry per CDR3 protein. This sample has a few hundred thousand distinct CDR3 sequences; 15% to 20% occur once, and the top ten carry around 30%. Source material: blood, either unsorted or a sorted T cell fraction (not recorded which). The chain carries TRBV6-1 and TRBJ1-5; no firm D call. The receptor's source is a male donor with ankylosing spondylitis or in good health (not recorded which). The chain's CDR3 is CASSEEGGSNQPQHF. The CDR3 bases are TGTGCCAGCAGTGAAGAGGGTGGGAGCAATCAGCCCCAGCATTTT.